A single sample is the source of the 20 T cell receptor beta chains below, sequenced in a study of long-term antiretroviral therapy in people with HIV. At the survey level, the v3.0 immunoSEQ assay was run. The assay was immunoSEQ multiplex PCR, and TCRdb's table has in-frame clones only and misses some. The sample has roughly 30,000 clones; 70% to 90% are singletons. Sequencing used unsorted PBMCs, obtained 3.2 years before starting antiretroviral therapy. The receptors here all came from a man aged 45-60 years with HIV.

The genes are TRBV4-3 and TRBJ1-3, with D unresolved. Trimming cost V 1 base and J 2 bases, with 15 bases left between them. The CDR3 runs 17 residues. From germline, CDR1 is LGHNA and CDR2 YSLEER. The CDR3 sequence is CASSQVGSEDTGNTIYF. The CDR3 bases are TGCGCCAGCAGCCAAGTTGGCAGCGAAGATACTGGAAACACCATATATTTT.

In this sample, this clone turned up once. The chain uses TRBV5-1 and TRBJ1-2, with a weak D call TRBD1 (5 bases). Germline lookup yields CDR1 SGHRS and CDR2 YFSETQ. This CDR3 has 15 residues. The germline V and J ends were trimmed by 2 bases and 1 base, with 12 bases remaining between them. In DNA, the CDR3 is TGCGCCAGCAGCTTTGGGGCGGGCGGTAACTATGGCTACACCTTC. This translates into CASSFGAGGNYGYTF.

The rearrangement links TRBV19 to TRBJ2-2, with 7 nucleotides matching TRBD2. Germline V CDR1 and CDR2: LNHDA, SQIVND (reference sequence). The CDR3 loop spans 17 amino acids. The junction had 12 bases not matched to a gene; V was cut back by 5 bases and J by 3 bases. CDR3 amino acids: CASSARSRGEYTGELFF. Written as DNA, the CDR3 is TGTGCCAGTAGTGCGCGTAGCCGGGGGGAGTACACCGGGGAGCTGTTTTTT.

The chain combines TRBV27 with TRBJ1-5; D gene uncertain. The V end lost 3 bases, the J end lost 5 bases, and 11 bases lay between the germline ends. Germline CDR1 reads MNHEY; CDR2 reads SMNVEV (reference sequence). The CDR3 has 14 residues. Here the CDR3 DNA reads TGTGCCAGCAGTTTGGGTCCTATCGATCAGCCCCAGCATTTT. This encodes CASSLGPIDQPQHF.

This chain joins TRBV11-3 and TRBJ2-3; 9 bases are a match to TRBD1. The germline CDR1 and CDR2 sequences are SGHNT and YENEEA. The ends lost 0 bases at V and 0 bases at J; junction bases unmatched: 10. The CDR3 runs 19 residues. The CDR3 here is CASSLEGRLGQGSTDTQYF. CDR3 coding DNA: TGTGCCAGCAGCTTAGAAGGTCGGTTGGGACAGGGAAGCACAGATACGCAGTATTTT.

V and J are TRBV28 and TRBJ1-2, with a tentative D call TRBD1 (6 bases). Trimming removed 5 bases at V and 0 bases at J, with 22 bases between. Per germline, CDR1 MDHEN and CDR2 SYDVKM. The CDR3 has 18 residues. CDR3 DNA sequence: TGTGCCAGCAGTCCTCCCCCGGGGGGAGGGGGGGCTAACTATGGCTACACCTTC. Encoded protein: CASSPPPGGGGANYGYTF.

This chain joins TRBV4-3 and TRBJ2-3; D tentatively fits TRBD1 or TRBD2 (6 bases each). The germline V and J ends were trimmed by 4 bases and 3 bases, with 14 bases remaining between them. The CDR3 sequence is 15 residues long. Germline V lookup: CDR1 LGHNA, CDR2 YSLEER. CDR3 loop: CASSPFAGTTDTQYF. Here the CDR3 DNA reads TGCGCCAGCAGCCCGTTTGCGGGGACAACAGATACGCAGTATTTT.

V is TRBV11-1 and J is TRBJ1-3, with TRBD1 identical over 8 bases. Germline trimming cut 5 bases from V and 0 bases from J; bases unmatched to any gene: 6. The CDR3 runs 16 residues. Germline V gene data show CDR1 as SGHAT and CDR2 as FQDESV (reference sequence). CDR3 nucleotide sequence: TGTGCCAGCAGCGAAACTACAGGGGGCTCTGGAAACACCATATATTTT. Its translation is CASSETTGGSGNTIYF.

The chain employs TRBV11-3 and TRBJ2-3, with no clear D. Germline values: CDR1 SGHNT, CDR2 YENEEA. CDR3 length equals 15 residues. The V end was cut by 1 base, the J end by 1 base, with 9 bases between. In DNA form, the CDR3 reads TGTGCCAGCAGCTTAGCGGCAGGACGCACAGATACGCAGTATTTT. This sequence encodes CASSLAAGRTDTQYF.

CDR3 in amino acids: CASSAGQGRATNEKLFF. In nucleotides, the CDR3 is TGTGCCAGCAGCGCAGGACAGGGGAGGGCAACTAATGAAAAACTGTTTTTT. The chain employs TRBV9 and TRBJ1-4; TRBD1 aligns across 9 bases. Trimming removed 3 bases from V and 0 bases from J; junction bases left unmatched: 6. Germline V gene lookup returns CDR1 SGDLS and CDR2 YYNGEE. The length of the CDR3 is 17 residues.

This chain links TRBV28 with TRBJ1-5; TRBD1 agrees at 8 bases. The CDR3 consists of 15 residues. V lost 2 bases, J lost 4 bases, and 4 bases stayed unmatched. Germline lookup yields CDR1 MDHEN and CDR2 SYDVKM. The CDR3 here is CASSLATGGNQPQHF. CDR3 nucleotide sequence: TGTGCCAGCAGTTTAGCAACAGGGGGAAATCAGCCCCAGCATTTT.

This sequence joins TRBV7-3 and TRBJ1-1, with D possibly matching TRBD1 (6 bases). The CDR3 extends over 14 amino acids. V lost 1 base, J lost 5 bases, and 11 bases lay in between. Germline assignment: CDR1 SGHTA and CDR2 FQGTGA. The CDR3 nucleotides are TGTGCCAGCAGCTTAAGTGGGGGCTGGACTGAAGCTTTCTTT. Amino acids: CASSLSGGWTEAFF. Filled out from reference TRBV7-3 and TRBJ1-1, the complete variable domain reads GAGVSQTPSNKVTEKGKYVELRCDPISGHTALYWYRQSLGQGPEFLIYFQGTGAADDSGLPNDRFFAVRPEGSVSTLKIQRTERGDSAVYLCASSLSGGWTEAFFGQGTRLTVV.

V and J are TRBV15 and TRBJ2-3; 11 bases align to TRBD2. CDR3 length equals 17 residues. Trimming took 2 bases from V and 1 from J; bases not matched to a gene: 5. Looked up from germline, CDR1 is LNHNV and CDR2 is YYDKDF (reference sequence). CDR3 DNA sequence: TGTGCCACCAGCAGAAAACAGACTAGCGGGGGCACAGATACGCAGTATTTT. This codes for CATSRKQTSGGTDTQYF.

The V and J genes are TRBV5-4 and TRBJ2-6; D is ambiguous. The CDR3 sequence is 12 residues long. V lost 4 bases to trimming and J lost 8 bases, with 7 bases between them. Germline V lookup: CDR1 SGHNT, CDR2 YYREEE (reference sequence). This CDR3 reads CASSTDTNVLTF. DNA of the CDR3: TGTGCCAGCAGCACCGACACCAACGTCCTGACTTTC. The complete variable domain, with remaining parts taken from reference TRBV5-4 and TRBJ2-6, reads ETGVTQSPTHLIKTRGQQVTLRCSSQSGHNTVSWYQQALGQGPQFIFQYYREEENGRGNFPPRFSGLQFPNYSSELNVNALELDDSALYLCASSTDTNVLTFGAGSRLTVL.

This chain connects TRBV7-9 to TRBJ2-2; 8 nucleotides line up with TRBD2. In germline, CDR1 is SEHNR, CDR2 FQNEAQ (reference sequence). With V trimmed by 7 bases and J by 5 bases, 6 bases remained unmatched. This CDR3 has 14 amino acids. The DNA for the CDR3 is TGTGCCAGCATCGTAGCGGGACGGACCGGGGAGCTGTTTTTT. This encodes CASIVAGRTGELFF.

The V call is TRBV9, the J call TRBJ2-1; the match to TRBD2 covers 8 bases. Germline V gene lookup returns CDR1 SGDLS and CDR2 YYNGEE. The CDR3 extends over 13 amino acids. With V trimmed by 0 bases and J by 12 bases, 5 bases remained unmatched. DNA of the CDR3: TGTGCCAGCAGCGTAGCCAGCGGGGGAGGGCAGTTCTTC. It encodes CASSVASGGGQFF.

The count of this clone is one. CDR3 DNA sequence: TGCGCCAGCAGTGAGCAGGGGGCTAGCACTGAAGCTTTCTTT. Protein sequence: CASSEQGASTEAFF. V usage is TRBV5-1 and J usage is TRBJ1-1; TRBD1 aligns across 8 bases. Germline assignment: CDR1 SGHRS and CDR2 YFSETQ. This CDR3 has 14 amino acids. V shed 5 bases, J shed 4 bases, and the junction held 7 bases outside the gene matches.

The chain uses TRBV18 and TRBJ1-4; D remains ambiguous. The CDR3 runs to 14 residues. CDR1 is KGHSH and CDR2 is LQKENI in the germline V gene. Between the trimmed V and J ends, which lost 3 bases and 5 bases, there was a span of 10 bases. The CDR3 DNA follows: TGTGCCAGCTCACCCGGGCGGCCAAATGAAAAACTGTTTTTT. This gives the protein CASSPGRPNEKLFF.

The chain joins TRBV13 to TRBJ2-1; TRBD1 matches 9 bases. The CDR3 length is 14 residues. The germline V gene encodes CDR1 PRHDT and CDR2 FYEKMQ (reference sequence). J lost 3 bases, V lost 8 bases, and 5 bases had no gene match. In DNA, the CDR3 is TGTGCCAGCCGGGACAGGGCCGACTACAATGAGCAGTTCTTC. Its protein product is CASRDRADYNEQFF.

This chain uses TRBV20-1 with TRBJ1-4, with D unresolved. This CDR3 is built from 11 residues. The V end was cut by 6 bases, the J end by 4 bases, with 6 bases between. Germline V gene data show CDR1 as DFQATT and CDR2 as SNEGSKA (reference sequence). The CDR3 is CSALNNEKLFF. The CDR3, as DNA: TGCAGTGCCCTCAATAATGAAAAACTGTTTTTT.